Presented here are 18 T cell receptor beta chains from one specimen sequenced in a study of OX40 agonist ivuxolimab in advanced cancers. The repertoire was sequenced with immunoSEQ multiplex PCR; TCRdb's copy has only in-frame clones and lacks some. The sample shows under 75,000 clones, about 94% of them seen only once. The material was CD4+ or CD8+ T cells sorted from blood, obtained in a trial of the OX40 agonist ivuxolimab. The receptors come from an adult with an advanced solid tumor such as melanoma, head and neck, liver or kidney cancer.

The J gene is TRBJ2-1, the V gene TRBV10-2; the D gene is possibly TRBD2 (6 bases). Germline CDR1 reads WSHSY; CDR2 reads SAAADI. The CDR3 sequence is 14 residues long. Trimming cost V 7 bases and J 1 base, with 11 bases left between them. Here the CDR3 DNA reads TGCGCCAGCAAGGGACTTCCATCCTACAATGAGCAGTTCTTC. It codes for CASKGLPSYNEQFF.

This sequence joins TRBV9 and TRBJ1-5; D perhaps matches TRBD1 (5 bases). This CDR3 spans 15 amino acids. V was cut by 4 bases and J by 1 base, with 12 bases left in between. Germline CDR1 SGDLS, CDR2 YYNGEE. The CDR3 is CASSPSGGSNQPQHF. The CDR3 DNA follows: TGTGCCAGCAGCCCCTCTGGGGGAAGCAATCAGCCCCAGCATTTT.

This chain links TRBV2 with TRBJ2-2; D may be TRBD1 (6 bases). This CDR3 region has 14 residues. Trimming removed 7 bases at V and 1 base at J, with 10 bases between. The germline gives CDR1 SNHLY, CDR2 FYNNEI. For the CDR3, the DNA is TGTGCCAGCACGGGGACACGGAACACCGGGGAGCTGTTTTTT. The encoded protein is CASTGTRNTGELFF.

The chain couples TRBV25-1 to TRBJ2-5; D may be TRBD2 (5 bases). Trimming cost V 6 bases and J 6 bases, with 11 bases left between them. Germline V gene data show CDR1 as MGHDK and CDR2 as SYGVNS. This CDR3 comprises 12 residues. The CDR3 region is CASRHGIKTQYF. CDR3 in DNA: TGTGCCAGCAGACACGGGATCAAGACCCAGTACTTC.

The gene calls are TRBV4-3 and TRBJ2-3; 9 bases line up with TRBD2. This CDR3 is 15 amino acids long. The J segment lost 6 bases and the V segment lost 8 bases, leaving 12 bases of the junction unmatched. The germline V gene has CDR1 LGHNA and CDR2 YSLEER. CDR3 nucleotide sequence: TGCGCCAGCTCCCCACTGGGCGGGGGGGCCGATACGCAGTATTTT. This encodes CASSPLGGGADTQYF.

Turning to this clone: The same CDR3 can be traced to other DNA sequences in this sample. CDR3 region: CAWSVGGSYEQYF. CDR3 coding DNA: TGTGCCTGGAGTGTAGGGGGGAGCTACGAGCAGTACTTC. The chain combines TRBV30 with TRBJ2-7; perhaps D is TRBD1 or TRBD2 (6 bases each). Germline V gene sequence: CDR1 GTSNPN, CDR2 SVGIG (reference sequence). Trimming removed 0 bases from V and 3 bases from J, with 9 bases in between. The CDR3 sequence is 13 residues long.

This chain uses TRBV13 with TRBJ2-7; TRBD1 matches 9 bases. The CDR3 totals 15 residues. V gave up 4 bases and J gave up 7 bases; unmatched junction bases: 11. Germline V gene data show CDR1 as PRHDT and CDR2 as FYEKMQ (reference sequence). The CDR3, as DNA: TGTGCCAGCAGCTCGCAGGGGACAGGGTCAATTGAGCAGTACTTC. It encodes CASSSQGTGSIEQYF.

This clone turned up a few times. The gene calls are TRBV6-5 and TRBJ1-1, with D possibly TRBD1 on 5 matching bases. This CDR3 comprises 15 residues. Germline CDR1 reads MNHEY; CDR2 reads SVGAGI. V lost 2 bases to trimming and J lost 6 bases, with 16 bases between them. The CDR3: CASSYGQGRWAEAFF. The CDR3 DNA follows: TGTGCCAGCAGTTACGGGCAGGGCAGATGGGCTGAAGCTTTCTTT.

The chain is built from TRBV6-4 and TRBJ1-1; tentative D call: TRBD1 (6 bases). The germline gives CDR1 MRHNA, CDR2 SNTAGT. Trimming took off 7 bases at V and 1 base at J, with 16 bases between the two ends. The CDR3 runs to 15 residues. CDR3: CASTDGGLQNTEAFF. The CDR3 DNA reads TGTGCCAGCACCGACGGGGGGCTCCAGAACACTGAAGCTTTCTTT.

The J gene is TRBJ2-3, the V gene TRBV7-2; perhaps TRBD1 as D (7 bases). This CDR3 is built from 16 residues. Trimming removed 1 base at V and 3 bases at J, with 14 bases between. The germline V gene encodes CDR1 SGHTA and CDR2 FQGNSA. The CDR3: CASSLVEGAPTDTQYF. For the CDR3, the DNA is TGTGCCAGCAGCTTAGTGGAGGGGGCGCCGACAGATACGCAGTATTTT.

This chain connects TRBV4-2 to TRBJ2-1; 9 bases match TRBD2. CDR3 length: 16 amino acids. Trimming cost V 0 bases and J 4 bases; bases outside gene matches: 4. CDR1 and CDR2 from the germline V gene are LGHNA and YNFKEQ. CDR3 bases: TGTGCCAGCAGCCAAGATAATCTAGCGGGATACAATGAGCAGTTCTTC. Amino acids: CASSQDNLAGYNEQFF.

The chain carries TRBV19 and TRBJ1-2, with 8 bases identical to TRBD1. Trimming took 6 bases from V and 6 from J; bases not matched to a gene: 3. CDR1 is LNHDA, CDR2 SQIVND, per germline (reference sequence). CDR3 length equals 12 residues. In DNA form, the CDR3 reads TGTGCCAGTAGCCCGGACAGGGATGGCTACACCTTC. Amino acid sequence: CASSPDRDGYTF.

The V gene is TRBV27, the J gene TRBJ2-7, with 9 bases lining up with TRBD2. The CDR3 spans 16 residues. Germline trimming cut 4 bases from V and 2 bases from J; bases unmatched to any gene: 9. CDR1 MNHEY and CDR2 SMNVEV come from the germline V gene (reference sequence). The CDR3 loop is CASSSLLTSGPYEQYF. CDR3 nucleotide sequence: TGTGCCAGCAGTTCCCTCCTCACTAGCGGGCCCTACGAGCAGTACTTC.

The rearrangement joins TRBV14 to TRBJ1-2, with TRBD1 identical over 8 bases. The CDR3 runs to 17 residues. J gave up 7 bases and V 4 bases, and 17 bases lay outside the gene matches. Germline CDR1 is SGHDN and CDR2 is FVKESK. The CDR3 DNA reads TGTGCCAGCAGCCCCCCCTGGACAGGGTTAGGTCTTCGTGGCTACACCTTC. Its translation: CASSPPWTGLGLRGYTF.

The chain uses TRBV5-4 and TRBJ1-1; D might be TRBD1 (5 bases). V dropped 3 bases and J dropped 5 bases, with 14 bases sitting between them. The CDR3 has 14 residues. Germline V gene sequence: CDR1 SGHNT, CDR2 YYREEE (reference sequence). The CDR3 spells CASSSLGAGTEAFF. The CDR3 region has the DNA TGTGCCAGCAGCTCCCTTGGGGCCGGGACTGAAGCTTTCTTT.

CDR3 coding DNA: TGCGCCAGCAGACCGGGATATAGCAATCAGCCCCAGCATTTT. It codes for CASRPGYSNQPQHF. V is TRBV10-2 and J is TRBJ1-5, with D unresolved. Germline V gene data show CDR1 as WSHSY and CDR2 as SAAADI. V gave up 6 bases and J gave up 0 bases, with 9 bases separating them. This CDR3 contains 14 residues.

This clone was seen once. This sequence joins TRBV6-5 and TRBJ2-7; D is ambiguous. Trimming removed 9 bases at V and 5 bases at J, with 23 bases between. This CDR3 is 15 amino acids long. Germline V gives CDR1 MNHEY, CDR2 SVGAGI. The chain's CDR3 is CASKSIQTLNHEQYF. In nucleotides, the CDR3 is TGTGCCAGTAAAAGTATCCAGACGTTAAACCACGAGCAGTACTTC.

This clone was counted a single time. An end of the junction does not agree with germline; a read error may underlie this. The CDR3 is CASSQAGGLLFEDF. The CDR3 nucleotides are TGTGCCAGCAGCCAAGCGGGGGGGCTTCTTTTCGAAGACTTC. This chain connects TRBV11-2 to TRBJ2-7, with TRBD2 matching over 10 bases. CDR1 is SGHAT and CDR2 is FQNNGV in the germline V gene. The CDR3 sequence is 14 residues long.